This entry describes one TCR beta chain. Its antigen is undetermined. All of the isolated RNA was reverse transcribed, so expressed TCRB transcripts were sequenced. Measured with immunoSEQ multiplex PCR; TCRdb has only the in-frame clones, and not every one. The sample includes 200,000 to 250,000 clones, about 9.3% of them seen just once. The sample originates from a study of beta chain features in type 1 diabetes. Findings and limits, study-wide: For Type 1 diabetes patients, all four CD4+ subsets carried TCRB CDR3s that were moderately but significantly shorter. For patients, the naive, central memory and Treg TCRB repertoires appeared more alike than for healthy donors.

CDR3 length: 14 residues. Trimming took 5 bases from V and 5 from J, leaving 15 bases between them. Germline V CDR1 and CDR2: LNHDA, SQIVND (reference sequence). The specimen was naive CD4+ T cells from blood. V usage is TRBV19 and J usage is TRBJ2-5, with D tentatively TRBD1 (6 bases). The receptor comes from a woman aged 18-29 years in good health. This CDR3 is CASSPGQSRETQYF. In DNA, the CDR3 is TGTGCCAGTAGTCCTGGACAGTCCAGGGAGACCCAGTACTTC. Using reference TRBV19 and TRBJ2-5 for the parts outside the CDR3, the full variable domain is DGGITQSPKYLFRKEGQNVTLSCEQNLNHDAMYWYRQDPGQGLRLIYYSQIVNDFQKGDIAEGYSVSREKKESFPLTVTSAQKNPTAFYLCASSPGQSRETQYFGPGTRLLVL.